Described below is a single TCR beta chain sequence and its context. Its antigen is currently not known. There are no base qualities to consult, and no much larger clone falls within one base. This sample was taken from a study of blood T cell repertoires in COVID-19 (TCRdb year 2020). A note on the overall study: Samples covering the acute and convalescent phases of COVID-19 were provided by collaborators in the United States, Italy and Spain. The prospective study material was composed of cDNA or gDNA derived from T cells, B-cell-depleted T cells, or PBMCs. Deeply sampled blood TCRbeta repertoires from subjects exposed to, actively infected with, or recovered from COVID-19 were included in the dataset. A freely available public database, intended as a resource for researchers studying the immune response to SARS-CoV-2, is where the repertoires were released. The samples were drawn from the first 160 participants of the ongoing ImmuneRACE study and from 1,254 subjects provided by 6 global collaborators. Sample metadata almost always included a de-identified subject ID, COVID-19 status, age in years and sex. Where available, HLA class I and class II types were obtained from metadata supplied by the sample provider rather than from assay-based typing. The study at large found these results: The amount of clinical and demographic metadata varied by source and participant and was provided uncurated.

Germline trimming: 4 bases from V, 4 bases from J; junction bases outside gene matches: 6. According to the germline V gene, CDR1 reads MDHEN and CDR2 reads SYDVKM. The CDR3 has 14 amino acids, counting the end cysteine and phenylalanine. The retained sequence is limited to the CDR3, 42 bases, with the frame set at the first base. TCRbeta CDR3 regions were amplified from genomic DNA using the immunoSEQ Assay, a bias-controlled multiplex PCR. Concerning the study's data processing: Nucleated cell counts per sample were estimated from amplification of reference gene primers within the assay. To quantify the absolute abundance of each unique TCRbeta CDR3 rearrangement, sequence reads were collapsed and filtered. For each sample, productive Simpson clonality was calculated by taking the square root of Simpson's diversity index across productive rearrangements. Imported from immuneACCESS, the table was reduced by TCRdb to in-frame sequences with V and J called. These copies leave out some clones; in studies compared against another copy, an unresolved V gene accounts for under half, and the cause of the remainder is not known. The V and J calls and clone size are taken from that table; D and trimming were inferred from the DNA. The sample records approximately 280,000 clones, 75% to 95% of which are singletons. The ten biggest clones cover 6.5% to 8% of the sample.

One collaborating source in Seattle enrolled patients during active infection and followed them longitudinally through the course of disease. Each collaborating institution followed its own protocols to collect whole blood in K2EDTA tubes. Collaborator samples were shipped for TCRbeta analysis as frozen whole blood, isolated PBMCs, or DNA extracted from either sample type. Sequencing was done on a sample of peripheral blood. In this chain, TRBV28 is recombined with TRBJ2-7, with TRBD1 matching 8 junction bases. The clonotype originates from a woman aged 30 to 39 with COVID-19, enrolled during active disease. This receptor carries the CDR3 CASSSYRGRYEQYF. The bases read TGTGCCAGCAGTTCCTACAGGGGGAGGTACGAGCAGTACTTC.